A single T cell receptor (beta chain) is shown here with its context. What it recognizes is unknown. Terminally differentiated effector memory CD45RA+ cells were excluded by CCR7 positive selection of CD45RO-negative cells. This specimen belongs to a study of shared clonotypes between healthy human individuals. Whole-study context: The composition of the donors was a couple of women and a few men aged 18 to 49. Study-wide results and caveats: In having few donors, the study represented limited genetic and exposure-history diversity.

Repertoires were generated with immunoSEQ multiplex PCR, while TCRdb's copy carries only in-frame clones and drops some. The sample has about 1.9 million clones, 80% to 95% seen once. Trimming removed 4 bases from V and 5 bases from J, with 15 bases in between. Germline V gene sequence: CDR1 MDHEN, CDR2 SYDVKM. The CDR3 is 15 residues long. The rearrangement joins TRBV28 to TRBJ2-1; D call uncertain. Input material: naive CD8+ T cells from PBMCs. This TCR derives from a man in his late teens or twenties in good health. Some clones in this sample may be carry-over from other donors' samples. CDR3 residues: CASSYPKQTNNEQFF. For the CDR3, the DNA is TGTGCCAGCAGTTATCCCAAGCAAACGAACAATGAGCAGTTCTTC.